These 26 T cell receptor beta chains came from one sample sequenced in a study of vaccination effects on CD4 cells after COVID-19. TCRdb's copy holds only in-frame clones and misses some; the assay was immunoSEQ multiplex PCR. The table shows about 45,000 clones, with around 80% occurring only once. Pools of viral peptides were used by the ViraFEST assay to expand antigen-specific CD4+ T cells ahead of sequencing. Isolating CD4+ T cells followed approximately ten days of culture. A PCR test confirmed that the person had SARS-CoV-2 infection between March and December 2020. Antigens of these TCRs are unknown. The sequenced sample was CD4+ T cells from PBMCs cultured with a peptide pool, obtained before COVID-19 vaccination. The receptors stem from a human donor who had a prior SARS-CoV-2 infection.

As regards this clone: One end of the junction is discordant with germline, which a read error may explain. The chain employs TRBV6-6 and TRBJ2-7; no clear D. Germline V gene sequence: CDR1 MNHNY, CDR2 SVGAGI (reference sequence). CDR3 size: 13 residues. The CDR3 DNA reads TGTGCCAGCAGTTACTCGAATAGGCCACCTGAGGACTTC. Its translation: CASSYSNRPPEDF.

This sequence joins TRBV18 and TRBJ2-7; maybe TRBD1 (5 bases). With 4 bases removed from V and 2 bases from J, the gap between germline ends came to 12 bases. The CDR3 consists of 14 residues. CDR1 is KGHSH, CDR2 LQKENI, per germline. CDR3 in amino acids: CASSRDSPPYEQYF. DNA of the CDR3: TGTGCCAGCTCACGAGACAGCCCTCCCTACGAGCAGTACTTC.

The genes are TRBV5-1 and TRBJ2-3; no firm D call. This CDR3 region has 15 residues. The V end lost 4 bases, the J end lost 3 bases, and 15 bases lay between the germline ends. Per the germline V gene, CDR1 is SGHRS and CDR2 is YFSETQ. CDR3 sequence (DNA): TGCGCCAGCAGCCCCCTCACGCCAGCTACAGATACGCAGTATTTT. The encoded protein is CASSPLTPATDTQYF.

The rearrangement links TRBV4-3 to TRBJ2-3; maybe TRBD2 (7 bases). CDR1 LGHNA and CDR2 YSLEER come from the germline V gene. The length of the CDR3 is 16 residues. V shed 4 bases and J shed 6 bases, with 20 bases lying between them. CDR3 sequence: CASSPVLGGAFDTQYF. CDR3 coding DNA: TGCGCCAGCAGCCCAGTTTTGGGGGGGGCGTTTGATACGCAGTATTTT.

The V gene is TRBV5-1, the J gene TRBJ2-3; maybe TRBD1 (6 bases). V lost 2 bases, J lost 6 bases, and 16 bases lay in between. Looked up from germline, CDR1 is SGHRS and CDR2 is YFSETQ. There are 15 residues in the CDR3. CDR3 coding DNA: TGCGCCAGCAGCTTACCTTGGGGGCCAGGGGATACGCAGTATTTT. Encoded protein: CASSLPWGPGDTQYF.

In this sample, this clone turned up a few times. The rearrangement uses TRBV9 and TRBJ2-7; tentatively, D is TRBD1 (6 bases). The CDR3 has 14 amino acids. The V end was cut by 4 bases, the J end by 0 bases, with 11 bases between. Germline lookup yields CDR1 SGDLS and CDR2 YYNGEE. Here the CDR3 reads CASSFRDNSYEQYF. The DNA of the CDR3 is TGTGCCAGCAGCTTCCGGGACAACTCCTACGAGCAGTACTTC.

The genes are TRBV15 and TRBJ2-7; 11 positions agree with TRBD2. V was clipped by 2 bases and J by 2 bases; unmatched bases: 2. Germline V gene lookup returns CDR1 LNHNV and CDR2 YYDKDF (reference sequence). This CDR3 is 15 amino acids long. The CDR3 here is CATSRKTSGAYEQYF. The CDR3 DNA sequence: TGTGCCACCAGCAGAAAGACTAGCGGGGCCTACGAGCAGTACTTC.

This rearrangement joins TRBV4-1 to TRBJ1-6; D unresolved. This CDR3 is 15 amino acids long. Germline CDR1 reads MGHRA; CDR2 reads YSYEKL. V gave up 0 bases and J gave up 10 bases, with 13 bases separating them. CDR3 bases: TGCGCCAGCAGCCAAGACCTAGCTAAGCGGTCACCCCTCCACTTT. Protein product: CASSQDLAKRSPLHF.

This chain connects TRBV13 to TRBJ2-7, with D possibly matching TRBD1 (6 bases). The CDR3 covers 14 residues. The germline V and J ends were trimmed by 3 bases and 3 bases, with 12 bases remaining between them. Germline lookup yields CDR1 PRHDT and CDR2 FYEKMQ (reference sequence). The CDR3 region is CASSFGRGFYEQYF. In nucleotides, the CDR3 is TGTGCCAGCAGCTTCGGCAGGGGATTCTACGAGCAGTACTTC.

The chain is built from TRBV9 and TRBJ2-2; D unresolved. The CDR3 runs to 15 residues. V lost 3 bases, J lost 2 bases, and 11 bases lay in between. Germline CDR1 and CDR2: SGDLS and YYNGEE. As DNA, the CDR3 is TGTGCCAGCAGCGCCCTTCCTCAAAACACCGGGGAGCTGTTTTTT. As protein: CASSALPQNTGELFF.

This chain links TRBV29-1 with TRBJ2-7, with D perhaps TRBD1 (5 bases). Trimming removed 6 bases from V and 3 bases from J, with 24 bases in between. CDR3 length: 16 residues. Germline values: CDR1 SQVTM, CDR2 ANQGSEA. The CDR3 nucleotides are TGCAGCGTCGCCCGGACACAGGCGATTTCCCTCTACGAGCAGTACTTC. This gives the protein CSVARTQAISLYEQYF.

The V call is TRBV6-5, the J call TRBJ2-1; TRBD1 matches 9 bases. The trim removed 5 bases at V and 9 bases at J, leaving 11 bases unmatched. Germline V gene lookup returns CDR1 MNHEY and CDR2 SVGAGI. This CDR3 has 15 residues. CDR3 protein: CASSPSGTGYGEQFF. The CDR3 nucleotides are TGTGCCAGCAGTCCCTCCGGGACAGGGTATGGTGAGCAGTTCTTC.

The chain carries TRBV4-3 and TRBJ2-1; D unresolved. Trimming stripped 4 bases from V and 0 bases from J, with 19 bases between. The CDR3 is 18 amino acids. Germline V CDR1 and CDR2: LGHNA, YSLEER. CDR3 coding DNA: TGCGCCAGCAGCCTCCGCCCGCCCACAGAGTTCTCCTACAATGAGCAGTTCTTC. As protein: CASSLRPPTEFSYNEQFF.

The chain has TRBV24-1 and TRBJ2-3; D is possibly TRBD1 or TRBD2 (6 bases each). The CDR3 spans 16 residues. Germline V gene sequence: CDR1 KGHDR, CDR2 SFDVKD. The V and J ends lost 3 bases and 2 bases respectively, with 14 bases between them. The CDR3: CATSDTRGASTDTQYF. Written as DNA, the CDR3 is TGTGCCACCAGTGATACGAGGGGGGCCTCCACAGATACGCAGTATTTT.

The CDR3 DNA reads TGTGCCAGCAGCTTATTTTCAGGACAGGGAGGCTCACCCCTCCACTTT. Its translation is CASSLFSGQGGSPLHF. V is TRBV7-9 and J is TRBJ1-6; 8 nucleotides line up with TRBD1. The CDR3 totals 16 residues. In germline, CDR1 is SEHNR, CDR2 FQNEAQ (reference sequence). V gave up 2 bases and J gave up 10 bases; unmatched junction bases: 10.

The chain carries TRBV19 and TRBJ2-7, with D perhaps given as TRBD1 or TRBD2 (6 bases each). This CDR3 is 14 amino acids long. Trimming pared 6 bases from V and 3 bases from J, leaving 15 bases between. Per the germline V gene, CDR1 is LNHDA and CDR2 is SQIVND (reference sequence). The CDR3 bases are TGTGCCAGTAGAACGGGGGCGCCTCTCTACGAGCAGTACTTC. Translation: CASRTGAPLYEQYF. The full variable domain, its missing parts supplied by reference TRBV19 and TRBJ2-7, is DGGITQSPKYLFRKEGQNVTLSCEQNLNHDAMYWYRQDPGQGLRLIYYSQIVNDFQKGDIAEGYSVSREKKESFPLTVTSAQKNPTAFYLCASRTGAPLYEQYFGPGTRLTVT.

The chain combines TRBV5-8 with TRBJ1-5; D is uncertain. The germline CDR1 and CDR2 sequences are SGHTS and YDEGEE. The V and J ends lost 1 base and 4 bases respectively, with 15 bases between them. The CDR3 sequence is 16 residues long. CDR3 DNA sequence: TGTGCCAGCAGCTTGATTGGGGAGGGAGTAAATCAGCCCCAGCATTTT. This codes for CASSLIGEGVNQPQHF.

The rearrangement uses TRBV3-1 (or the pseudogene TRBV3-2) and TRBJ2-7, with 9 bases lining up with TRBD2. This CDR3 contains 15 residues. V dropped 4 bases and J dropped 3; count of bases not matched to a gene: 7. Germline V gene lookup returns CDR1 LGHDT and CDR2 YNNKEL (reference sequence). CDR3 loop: CASSPAASGNYEQYF. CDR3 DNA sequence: TGTGCCAGCAGCCCAGCCGCTAGCGGGAACTACGAGCAGTACTTC.

The CDR3 spells CASTTAGAEKLFF. The DNA for the CDR3 is TGTGCCAGCACGACGGCGGGTGCGGAAAAACTGTTTTTT. This sequence joins TRBV6-5 and TRBJ1-4; D gene uncertain. The CDR3 runs 13 residues. From germline, CDR1 is MNHEY and CDR2 SVGAGI. V was trimmed by 7 bases and J by 8 bases, leaving 14 bases between them.

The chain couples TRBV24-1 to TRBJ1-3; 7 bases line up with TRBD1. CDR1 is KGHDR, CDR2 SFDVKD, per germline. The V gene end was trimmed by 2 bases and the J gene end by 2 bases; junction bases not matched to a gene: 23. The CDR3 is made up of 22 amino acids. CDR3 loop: CATSDSYAPSRTGFSPGNTIYF. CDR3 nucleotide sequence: TGTGCCACCAGTGATTCGTACGCCCCCTCTCGGACAGGTTTCTCACCTGGAAACACCATATATTTT.

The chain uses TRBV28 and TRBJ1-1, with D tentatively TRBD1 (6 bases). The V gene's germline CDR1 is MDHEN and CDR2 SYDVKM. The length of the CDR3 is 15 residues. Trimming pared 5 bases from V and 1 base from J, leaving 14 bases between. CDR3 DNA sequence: TGTGCCAGCAGTCCCGCCCAGGACAGGAACACTGAAGCTTTCTTT. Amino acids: CASSPAQDRNTEAFF. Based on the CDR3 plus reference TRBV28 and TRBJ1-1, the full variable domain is DVKVTQSSRYLVKRTGEKVFLECVQDMDHENMFWYRQDPGLGLRLIYFSYDVKMKEKGDIPEGYSVSREKKERFSLILESASTNQTSMYLCASSPAQDRNTEAFFGQGTRLTVV.

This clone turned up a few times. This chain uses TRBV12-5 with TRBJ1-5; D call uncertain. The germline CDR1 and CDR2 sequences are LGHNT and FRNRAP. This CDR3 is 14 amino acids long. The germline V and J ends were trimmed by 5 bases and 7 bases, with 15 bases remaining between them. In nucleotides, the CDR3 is TGTGCTAGTGGTCCCACCGGGTTCAACCAGCCCCAGCATTTT. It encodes CASGPTGFNQPQHF.

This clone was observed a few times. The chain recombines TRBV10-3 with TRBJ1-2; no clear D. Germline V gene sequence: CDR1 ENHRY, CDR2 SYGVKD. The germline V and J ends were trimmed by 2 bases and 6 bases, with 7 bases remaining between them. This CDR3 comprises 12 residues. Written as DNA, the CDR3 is TGTGCCATCAGTGAGACCAAGGATGGCTACACCTTC. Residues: CAISETKDGYTF.

As DNA, the CDR3 is TGCAGTGCTATCAAAGTAGCCGAGCAGTACTTC. Its translation: CSAIKVAEQYF. The chain is built from TRBV20-1 and TRBJ2-7; D gene ambiguous. The length of the CDR3 is 11 residues. Trimming took 4 bases from V and 6 from J, leaving 10 bases between them. CDR1 and CDR2 from the germline V gene are DFQATT and SNEGSKA (reference sequence).

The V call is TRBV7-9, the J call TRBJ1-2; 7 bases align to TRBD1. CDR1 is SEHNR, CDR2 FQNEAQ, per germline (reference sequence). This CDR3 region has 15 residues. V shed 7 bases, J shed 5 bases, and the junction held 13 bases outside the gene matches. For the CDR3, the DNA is TGTGCCAGCACCACCAAGAACCCACAGGGGTATGGCTACACCTTC. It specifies CASTTKNPQGYGYTF.

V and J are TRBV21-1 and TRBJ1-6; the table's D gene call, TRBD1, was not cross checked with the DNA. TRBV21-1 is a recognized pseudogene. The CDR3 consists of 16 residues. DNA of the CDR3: TGTGCCAGCAGCAAAGGTGCCGGACAGGAGGATTCACCCCTCCACTTT. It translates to CASSKGAGQEDSPLHF.